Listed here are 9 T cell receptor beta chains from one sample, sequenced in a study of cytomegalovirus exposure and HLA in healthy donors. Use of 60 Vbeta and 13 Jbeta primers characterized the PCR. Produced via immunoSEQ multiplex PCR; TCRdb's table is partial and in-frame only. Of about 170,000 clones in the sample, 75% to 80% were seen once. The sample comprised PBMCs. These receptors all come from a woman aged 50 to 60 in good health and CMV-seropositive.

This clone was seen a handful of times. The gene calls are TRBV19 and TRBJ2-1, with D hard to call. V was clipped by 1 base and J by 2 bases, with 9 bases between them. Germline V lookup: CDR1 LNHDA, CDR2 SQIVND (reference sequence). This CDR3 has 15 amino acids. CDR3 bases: TGTGCCAGTAGTATAGTAGCCGAAGCCTACAATGAGCAGTTCTTC. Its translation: CASSIVAEAYNEQFF.

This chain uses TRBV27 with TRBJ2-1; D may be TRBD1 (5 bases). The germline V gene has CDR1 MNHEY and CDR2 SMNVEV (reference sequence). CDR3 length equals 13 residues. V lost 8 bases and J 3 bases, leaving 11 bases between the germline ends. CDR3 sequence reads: CASGATLYNEQFF. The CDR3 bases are TGTGCCAGCGGGGCGACACTCTACAATGAGCAGTTCTTC.

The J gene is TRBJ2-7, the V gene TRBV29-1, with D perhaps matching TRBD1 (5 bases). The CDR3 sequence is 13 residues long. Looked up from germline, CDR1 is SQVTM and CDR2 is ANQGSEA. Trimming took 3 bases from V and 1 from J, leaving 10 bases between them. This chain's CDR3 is CSVESQGSYEQYF. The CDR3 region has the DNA TGCAGCGTTGAGTCTCAGGGTTCCTACGAGCAGTACTTC.

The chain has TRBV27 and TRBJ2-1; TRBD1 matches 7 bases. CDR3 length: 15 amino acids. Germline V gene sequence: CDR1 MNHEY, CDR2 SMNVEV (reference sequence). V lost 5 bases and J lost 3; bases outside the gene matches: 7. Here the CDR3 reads CASSRQGQIYNEQFF. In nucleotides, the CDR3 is TGTGCCAGCAGTCGACAGGGACAGATCTACAATGAGCAGTTCTTC.

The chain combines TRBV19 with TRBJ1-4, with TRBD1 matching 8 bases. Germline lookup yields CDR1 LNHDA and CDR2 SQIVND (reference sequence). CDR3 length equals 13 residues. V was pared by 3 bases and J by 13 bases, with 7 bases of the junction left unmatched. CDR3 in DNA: TGTGCCAGTAGTATGCGAGAAGGGACAGGACTGTTTTTT. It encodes CASSMREGTGLFF. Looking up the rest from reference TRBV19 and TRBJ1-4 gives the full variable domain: DGGITQSPKYLFRKEGQNVTLSCEQNLNHDAMYWYRQDPGQGLRLIYYSQIVNDFQKGDIAEGYSVSREKKESFPLTVTSAQKNPTAFYLCASSMREGTGLFFGSGTQLSVL.

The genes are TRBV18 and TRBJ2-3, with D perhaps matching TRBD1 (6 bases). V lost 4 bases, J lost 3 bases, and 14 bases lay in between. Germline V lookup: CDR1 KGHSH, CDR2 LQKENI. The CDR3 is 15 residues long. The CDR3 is CASSLTTGQTDTQYF. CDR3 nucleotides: TGTGCCAGCTCACTCACAACAGGGCAAACAGATACGCAGTATTTT. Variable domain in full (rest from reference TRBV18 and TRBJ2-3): NAGVMQNPRHLVRRRGQEARLRCSPMKGHSHVYWYRQLPEEGLKFMVYLQKENIIDESGMPKERFSAEFPKEGPSILRIQQVVRGDSAAYFCASSLTTGQTDTQYFGPGTRLTVL.

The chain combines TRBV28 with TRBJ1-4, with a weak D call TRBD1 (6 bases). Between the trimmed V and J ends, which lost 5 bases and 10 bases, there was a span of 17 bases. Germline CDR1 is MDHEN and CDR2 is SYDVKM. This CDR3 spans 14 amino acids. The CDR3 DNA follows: TGTGCCAGCAGTCCACAGGGAAGGTCCTCAAAACTGTTTTTT. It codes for CASSPQGRSSKLFF.

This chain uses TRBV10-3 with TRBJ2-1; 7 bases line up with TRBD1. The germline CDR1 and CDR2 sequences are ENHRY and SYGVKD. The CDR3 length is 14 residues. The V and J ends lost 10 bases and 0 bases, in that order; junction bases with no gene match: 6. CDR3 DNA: TGTGCCACCATGGCAGGGGGCTCCTACAATGAGCAGTTCTTC. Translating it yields CATMAGGSYNEQFF.

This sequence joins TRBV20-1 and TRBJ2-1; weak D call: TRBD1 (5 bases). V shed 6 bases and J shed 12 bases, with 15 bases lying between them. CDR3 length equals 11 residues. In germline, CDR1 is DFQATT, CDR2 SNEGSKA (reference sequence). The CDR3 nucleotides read TGCAGTGCCCGCCAGGGCGAGAGGCAGTTCTTC. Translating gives CSARQGERQFF.